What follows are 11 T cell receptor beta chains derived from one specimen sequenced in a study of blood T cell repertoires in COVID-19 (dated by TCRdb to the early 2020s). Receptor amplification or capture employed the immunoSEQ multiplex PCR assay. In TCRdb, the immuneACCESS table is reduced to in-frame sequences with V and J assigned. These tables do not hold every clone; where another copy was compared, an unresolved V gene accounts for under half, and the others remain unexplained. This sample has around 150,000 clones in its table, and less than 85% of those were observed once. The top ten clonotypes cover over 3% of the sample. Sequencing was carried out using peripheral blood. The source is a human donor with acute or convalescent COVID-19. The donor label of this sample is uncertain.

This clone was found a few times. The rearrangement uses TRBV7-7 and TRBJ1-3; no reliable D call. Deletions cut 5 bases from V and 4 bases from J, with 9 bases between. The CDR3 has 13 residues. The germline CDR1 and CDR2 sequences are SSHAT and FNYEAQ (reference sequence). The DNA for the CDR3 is TGTGCCAGCAGCGCCTTCGGGGGAAACACCATATATTTT. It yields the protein CASSAFGGNTIYF.

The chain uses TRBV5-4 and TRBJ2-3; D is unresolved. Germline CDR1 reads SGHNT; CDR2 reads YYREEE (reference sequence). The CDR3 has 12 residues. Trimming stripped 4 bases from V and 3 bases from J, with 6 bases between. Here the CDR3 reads CASSPSTDTQYF. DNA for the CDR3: TGTGCCAGCAGCCCTAGTACAGATACGCAGTATTTT. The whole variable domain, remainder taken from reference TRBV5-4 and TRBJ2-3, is ETGVTQSPTHLIKTRGQQVTLRCSSQSGHNTVSWYQQALGQGPQFIFQYYREEENGRGNFPPRFSGLQFPNYSSELNVNALELDDSALYLCASSPSTDTQYFGPGTRLTVL.

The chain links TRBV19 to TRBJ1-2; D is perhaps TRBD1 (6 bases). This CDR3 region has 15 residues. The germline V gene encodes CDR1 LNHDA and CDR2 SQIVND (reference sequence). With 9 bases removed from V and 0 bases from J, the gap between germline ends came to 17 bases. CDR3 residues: CASRTAILANYGYTF. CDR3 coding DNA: TGTGCCAGCCGGACAGCTATATTAGCTAACTATGGCTACACCTTC.

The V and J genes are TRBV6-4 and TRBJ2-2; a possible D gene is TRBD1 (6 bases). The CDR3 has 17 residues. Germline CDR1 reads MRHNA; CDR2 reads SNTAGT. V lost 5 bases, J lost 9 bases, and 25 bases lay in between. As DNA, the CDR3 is TGTGCCAGCAGTCCCTACCATCTTCAGGGGTTCGGTCGGGAGCTGTTTTTT. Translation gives CASSPYHLQGFGRELFF.

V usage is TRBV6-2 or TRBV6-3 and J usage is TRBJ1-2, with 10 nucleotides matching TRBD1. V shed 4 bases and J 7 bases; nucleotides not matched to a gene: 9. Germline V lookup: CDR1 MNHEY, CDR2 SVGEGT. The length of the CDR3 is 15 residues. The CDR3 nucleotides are TGTGCCAGCAGTTGGAGACAGGGGGCTGTCTCTGGCTACACCTTC. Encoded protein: CASSWRQGAVSGYTF.

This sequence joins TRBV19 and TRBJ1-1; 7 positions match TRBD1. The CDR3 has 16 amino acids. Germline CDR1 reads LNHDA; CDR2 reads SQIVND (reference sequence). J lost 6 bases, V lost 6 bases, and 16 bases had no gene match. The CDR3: CASRTSWGPTGSEAFF. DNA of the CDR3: TGTGCCAGTAGGACAAGCTGGGGGCCGACAGGGTCTGAAGCTTTCTTT.

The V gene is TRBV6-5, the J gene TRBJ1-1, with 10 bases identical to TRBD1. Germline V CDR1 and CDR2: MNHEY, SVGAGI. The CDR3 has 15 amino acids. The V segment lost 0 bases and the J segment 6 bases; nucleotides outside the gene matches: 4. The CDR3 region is CASSYSDRGLAEAFF. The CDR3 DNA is TGTGCCAGCAGTTACTCCGACAGGGGGCTCGCTGAAGCTTTCTTT.

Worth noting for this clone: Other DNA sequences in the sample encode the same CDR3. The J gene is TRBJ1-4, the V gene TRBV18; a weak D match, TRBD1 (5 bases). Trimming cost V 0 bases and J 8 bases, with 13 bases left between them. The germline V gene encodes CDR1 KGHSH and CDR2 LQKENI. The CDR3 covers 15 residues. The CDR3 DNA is TGTGCCAGCTCACCACCCGCGGGGGGGGGAGAAAAACTGTTTTTT. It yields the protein CASSPPAGGGEKLFF.

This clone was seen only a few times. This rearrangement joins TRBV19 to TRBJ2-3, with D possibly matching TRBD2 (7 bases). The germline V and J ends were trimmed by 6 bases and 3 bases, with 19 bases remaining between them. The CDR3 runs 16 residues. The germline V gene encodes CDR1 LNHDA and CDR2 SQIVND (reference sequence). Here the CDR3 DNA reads TGTGCCAGTAGACAGAGTGGGCGGGGGCTGACAGATACGCAGTATTTT. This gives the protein CASRQSGRGLTDTQYF.

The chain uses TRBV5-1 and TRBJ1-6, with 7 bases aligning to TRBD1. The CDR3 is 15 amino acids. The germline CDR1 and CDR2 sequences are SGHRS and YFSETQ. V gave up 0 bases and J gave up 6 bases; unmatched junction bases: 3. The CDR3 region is CASSLEGQSNSPLHF. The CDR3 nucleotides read TGCGCCAGCAGCTTGGAGGGACAGAGTAATTCACCCCTCCACTTT.

CDR3 nucleotides: TGTGCCAGCAGTTACTCAATTTTGACAGGGACCACTGAAGCTTTCTTT. The encoded protein is CASSYSILTGTTEAFF. The chain joins TRBV6-2 or TRBV6-3 to TRBJ1-1; 7 nucleotides match TRBD1. V dropped 0 bases and J dropped 4; count of bases not matched to a gene: 8. CDR1 and CDR2 from the germline V gene are MNHEY and SVGEGT. There are 16 residues in the CDR3.